The present T cell receptor beta chain was sequenced within a study of T cell responses to AZD1222 COVID-19 vaccine. Data came from immunoSEQ multiplex PCR; TCRdb stores just in-frame clones and leaves some out. The sample consists of under 150,000 clones, more than 85% of them appearing once. Germline CDR1 and CDR2: SNHLY and FYNNEI. Trimming left V 6 bases short and J 0 bases short, with 27 bases between. There are 20 residues in the CDR3. J is TRBJ2-1 and V is TRBV2; D may be TRBD2 (7 bases). The receptor was isolated from an adult in good health. Sequencing used peripheral blood, obtained on day 0 of AZD1222 vaccination. The CDR3 DNA follows: TGTGCCAGCAGAACCACAGGTGCTGGGACTCGGGGGGCCTCCTACAATGAGCAGTTCTTC. It encodes CASRTTGAGTRGASYNEQFF.